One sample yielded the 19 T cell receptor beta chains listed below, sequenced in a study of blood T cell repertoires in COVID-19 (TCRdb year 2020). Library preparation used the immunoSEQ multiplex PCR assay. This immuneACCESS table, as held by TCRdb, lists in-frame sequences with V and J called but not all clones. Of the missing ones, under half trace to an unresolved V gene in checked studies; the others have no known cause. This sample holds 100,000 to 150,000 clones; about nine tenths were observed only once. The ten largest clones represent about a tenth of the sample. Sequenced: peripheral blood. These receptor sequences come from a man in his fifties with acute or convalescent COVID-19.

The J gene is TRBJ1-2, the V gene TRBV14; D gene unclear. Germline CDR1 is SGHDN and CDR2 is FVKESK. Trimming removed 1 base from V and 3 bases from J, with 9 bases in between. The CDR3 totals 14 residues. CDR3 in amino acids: CASSQVREDYGYTF. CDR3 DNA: TGTGCCAGCAGCCAAGTACGGGAGGACTATGGCTACACCTTC.

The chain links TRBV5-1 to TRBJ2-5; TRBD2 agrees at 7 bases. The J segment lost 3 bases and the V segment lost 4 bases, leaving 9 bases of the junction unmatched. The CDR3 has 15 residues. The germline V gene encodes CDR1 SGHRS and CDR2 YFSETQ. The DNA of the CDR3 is TGCGCCAGCAGCCCAACCGGGACTACAAAAGAGACCCAGTACTTC. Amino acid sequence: CASSPTGTTKETQYF. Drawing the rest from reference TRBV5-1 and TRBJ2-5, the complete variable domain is KAGVTQTPRYLIKTRGQQVTLSCSPISGHRSVSWYQQTPGQGLQFLFEYFSETQRNKGNFPGRFSGRQFSNSRSEMNVSTLELGDSALYLCASSPTGTTKETQYFGPGTRLLVL.

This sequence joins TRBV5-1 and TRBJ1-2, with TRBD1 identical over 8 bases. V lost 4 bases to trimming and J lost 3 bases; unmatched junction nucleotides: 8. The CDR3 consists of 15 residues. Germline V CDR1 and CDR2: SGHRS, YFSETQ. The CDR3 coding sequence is TGCGCCAGCAGCCCTTGGACAGGGTCCGACTATGGCTACACCTTC. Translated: CASSPWTGSDYGYTF.

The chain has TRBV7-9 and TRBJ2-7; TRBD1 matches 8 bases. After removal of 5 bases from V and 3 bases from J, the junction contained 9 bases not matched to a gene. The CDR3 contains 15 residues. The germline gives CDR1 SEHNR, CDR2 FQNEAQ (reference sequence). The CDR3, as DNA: TGTGCCAGCAGCCCACGGGACAGGAAGTACTACGAGCAGTACTTC. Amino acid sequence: CASSPRDRKYYEQYF.

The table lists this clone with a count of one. The DNA for the CDR3 is TGTGCCAGTAGTATTTGGACAGAAGCTTTCTTT. Its translation: CASSIWTEAFF. J is TRBJ1-1 and V is TRBV19; D is possibly TRBD1 (5 bases). Trimming pared 3 bases from V and 8 bases from J, leaving 7 bases between. CDR1 and CDR2 from the germline V gene are LNHDA and SQIVND (reference sequence). CDR3 length: 11 residues.

CDR3 sequence reads: CASSTTVGQGTMAFF. The CDR3 coding sequence is TGTGCCAGCAGCACCACGGTGGGACAGGGGACGATGGCTTTCTTT. The V and J genes are TRBV7-9 and TRBJ1-1; 10 bases match TRBD1. With 5 bases clipped from V and 11 bases from J, the junction kept 14 bases outside the gene matches. The germline V gene has CDR1 SEHNR and CDR2 FQNEAQ (reference sequence). The CDR3 spans 15 residues.

This CDR3 is CASSLPLDRPGHEQFF. DNA of the CDR3: TGCGCCAGCAGCTTGCCCCTAGACAGGCCTGGTCATGAGCAGTTCTTC. The chain joins TRBV5-1 to TRBJ2-1; D is perhaps TRBD1 (6 bases). Germline-derived CDR1 and CDR2 are SGHRS and YFSETQ. The CDR3 has 16 residues. Trimming left V 1 base short and J 8 bases short, with 19 bases between.

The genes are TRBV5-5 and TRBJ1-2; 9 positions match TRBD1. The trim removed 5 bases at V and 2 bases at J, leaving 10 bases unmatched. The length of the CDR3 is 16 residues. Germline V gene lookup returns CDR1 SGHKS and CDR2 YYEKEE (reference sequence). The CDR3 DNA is TGTGCCAGCAGGAAACCGGGACAGGGAACCAACTATGGCTACACCTTC. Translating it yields CASRKPGQGTNYGYTF.

The CDR3 loop reads CATSARDTSGANVLTF. As DNA, the CDR3 is TGCGCCACCTCTGCCCGGGACACCTCTGGGGCCAACGTCCTGACTTTC. This rearrangement joins TRBV5-1 to TRBJ2-6; weak D call: TRBD1 (6 bases). Germline V gives CDR1 SGHRS, CDR2 YFSETQ. Trimming shortened V by 9 bases and J by 0 bases, and 16 bases separated the two germline ends. This CDR3 is 16 amino acids long.

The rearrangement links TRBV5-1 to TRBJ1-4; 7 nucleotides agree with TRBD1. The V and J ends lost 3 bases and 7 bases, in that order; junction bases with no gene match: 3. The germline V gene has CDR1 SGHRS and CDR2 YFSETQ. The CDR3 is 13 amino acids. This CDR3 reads CASSWDSLEKLFF. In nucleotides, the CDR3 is TGCGCCAGCAGCTGGGACAGCCTTGAAAAACTGTTTTTT. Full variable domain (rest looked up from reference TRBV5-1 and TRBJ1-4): KAGVTQTPRYLIKTRGQQVTLSCSPISGHRSVSWYQQTPGQGLQFLFEYFSETQRNKGNFPGRFSGRQFSNSRSEMNVSTLELGDSALYLCASSWDSLEKLFFGSGTQLSVL.

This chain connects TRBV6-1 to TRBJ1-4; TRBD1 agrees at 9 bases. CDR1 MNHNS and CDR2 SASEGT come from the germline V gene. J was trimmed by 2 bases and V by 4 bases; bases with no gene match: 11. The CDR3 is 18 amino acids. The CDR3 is CASSALGQGFRTNEKLFF. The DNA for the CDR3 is TGTGCCAGCAGTGCGTTGGGACAGGGATTCCGGACTAATGAAAAACTGTTTTTT.

In DNA form, the CDR3 reads TGTGCCAGCAGGACTCTGGAGGCCTCCTACGAGCAGTACTTC. The encoded protein is CASRTLEASYEQYF. The chain combines TRBV28 with TRBJ2-7; a weak D match, TRBD2 (5 bases). This CDR3 spans 14 amino acids. Germline V gene lookup returns CDR1 MDHEN and CDR2 SYDVKM. V gave up 6 bases and J gave up 0 bases, with 12 bases separating them.

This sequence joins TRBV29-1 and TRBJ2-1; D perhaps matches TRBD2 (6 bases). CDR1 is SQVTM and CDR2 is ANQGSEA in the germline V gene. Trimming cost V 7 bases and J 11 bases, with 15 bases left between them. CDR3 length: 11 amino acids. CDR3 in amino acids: CSGLSGTQQFF. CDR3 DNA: TGCAGCGGCTTGTCCGGGACTCAGCAGTTCTTC.

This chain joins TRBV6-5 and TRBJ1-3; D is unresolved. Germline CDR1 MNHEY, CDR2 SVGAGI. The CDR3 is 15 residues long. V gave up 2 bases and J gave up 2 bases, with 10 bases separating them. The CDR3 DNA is TGTGCCAGCAGTTACGGAGGTAGTCCTGGAAACACCATATATTTT. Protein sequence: CASSYGGSPGNTIYF.

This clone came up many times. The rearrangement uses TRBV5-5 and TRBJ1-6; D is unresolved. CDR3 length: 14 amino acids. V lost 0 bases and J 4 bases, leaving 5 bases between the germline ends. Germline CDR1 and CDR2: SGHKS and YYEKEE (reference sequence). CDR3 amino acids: CASSLAFYNSPLHF. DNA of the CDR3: TGTGCCAGCAGCTTGGCGTTTTATAATTCACCCCTCCACTTT.

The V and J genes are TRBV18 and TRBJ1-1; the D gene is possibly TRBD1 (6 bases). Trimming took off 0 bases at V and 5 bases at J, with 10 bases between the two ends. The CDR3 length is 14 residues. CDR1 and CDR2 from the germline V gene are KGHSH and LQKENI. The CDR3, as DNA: TGTGCCAGCTCACCACCGCTGGGACAAACTGAAGCTTTCTTT. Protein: CASSPPLGQTEAFF.

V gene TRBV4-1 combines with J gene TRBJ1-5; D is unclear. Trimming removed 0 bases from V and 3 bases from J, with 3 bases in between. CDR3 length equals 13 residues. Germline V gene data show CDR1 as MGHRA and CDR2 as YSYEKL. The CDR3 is CASSQDSNQPQHF. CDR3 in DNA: TGCGCCAGCAGCCAAGACTCCAATCAGCCCCAGCATTTT.

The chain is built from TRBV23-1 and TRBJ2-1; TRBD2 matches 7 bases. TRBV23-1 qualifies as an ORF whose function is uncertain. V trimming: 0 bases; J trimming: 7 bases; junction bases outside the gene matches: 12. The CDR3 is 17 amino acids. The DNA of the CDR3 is TGCGCCAGCAGTCAATCACAAGCGGGGATTGGATTGAATGAGCAGTTCTTC. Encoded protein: CASSQSQAGIGLNEQFF.

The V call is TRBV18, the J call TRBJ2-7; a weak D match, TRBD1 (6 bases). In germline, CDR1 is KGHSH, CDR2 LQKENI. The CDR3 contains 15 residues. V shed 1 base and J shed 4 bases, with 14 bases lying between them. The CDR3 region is CASSPRRDTIYEQYF. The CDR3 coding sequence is TGTGCCAGCTCACCACGACGGGACACCATTTACGAGCAGTACTTC.